Listed below are T cell receptor beta chains from one sample, sequenced in a study of T cell responses to AZD1222 COVID-19 vaccine. Some clones are missing from TCRdb's copy, which holds only in-frame ones; the method was immunoSEQ multiplex PCR. The sample yields more than 95,000 clones, almost 95% seen once. The sample consisted of peripheral blood, taken 28 days after the second AZD1222 dose. These receptors all stem from an adult who received the AZD1222 COVID-19 vaccine. CDR3s include the opening cysteine and the closing phenylalanine or tryptophan. D genes are given only for firm matches. The size field is filled for only some rows; it gives once, few, many or a size class.

TRBJ1-6 TRBD1 NA TRBV7-2 CASSSLQGTALHF TGTGCCAGCAGCTCCCTCCAGGGGACAGCCCTCCACTTT
TRBJ1-5 TRBD1 NA TRBV19 CASSPQGRTSNQPQHF TGTGCCAGTAGTCCACAGGGGCGCACGAGCAATCAGCCCCAGCATTTT
TRBJ1-2 NA NA TRBV4-2 CASSQVGTVAYGYTF TGTGCCAGCAGCCAAGTAGGTACAGTCGCATATGGCTACACCTTC
TRBJ1-2 TRBD1 NA TRBV7-8 CASSPLRDSYGYTF TGTGCCAGCAGCCCGTTAAGGGACAGCTATGGCTACACCTTC
TRBJ1-3 NA NA TRBV25-1 CASSVRDVSYF TGTGCCAGCAGTGTCCGGGACGTGTCATATTTT
TRBJ2-7 NA NA TRBV7-9 CASSFGDYEQYF TGTGCCAGCAGCTTTGGGGACTACGAGCAGTACTTC
TRBJ1-2 TRBD1 NA TRBV28 CASSLVGQGFLYGYTF TGTGCCAGCAGTTTAGTGGGACAGGGGTTCCTCTATGGCTACACCTTC
TRBJ1-4 TRBD1 NA TRBV2 CASRDGTGDEKLFF TGTGCCAGCAGAGACGGGACAGGGGATGAAAAACTGTTTTTT
TRBJ1-3 NA NA TRBV6-2/TRBV6-3 CASSYSTAAGNTIYF TGTGCCAGCAGTTACTCTACAGCCGCTGGAAACACCATATATTTT
TRBJ2-3 TRBD2 NA TRBV18 CASSPRGGRTDTQYF TGTGCCAGCTCACCACGGGGCGGGAGGACAGATACGCAGTATTTT
TRBJ1-4 NA NA TRBV2 CASSEERRSRLFF TGTGCCAGCAGTGAAGAGCGGCGTAGTAGACTGTTTTTT
TRBJ2-4 NA NA TRBV5-1 CASSHLSPGKDIQYF TGCGCCAGCAGCCACCTTTCACCGGGAAAAGACATTCAGTACTTC
TRBJ1-1 NA once TRBV18 CASSPIISPRGTEAFF TGTGCCAGCTCACCCATTATTAGCCCTAGGGGCACTGAAGCTTTCTTT
TRBJ2-4 TRBD1 NA TRBV18 CASSPFTGQGGLRKNIQYF TGTGCCAGCTCACCATTCACCGGACAGGGTGGGTTAAGAAAAAACATTCAGTACTTC
TRBJ1-1 TRBD1 NA TRBV27 CASRRGWLNTEAFF TGTGCCAGCCGCAGGGGGTGGCTGAACACTGAAGCTTTCTTT
TRBJ1-6 NA NA TRBV27 CASSRFGGEENSPLHF TGTGCCAGCAGCCGATTTGGGGGCGAGGAAAATTCACCCCTCCACTTT
TRBJ2-7 NA once TRBV29-1 CSVLTGYEQYF TGCAGCGTTCTGACAGGTTACGAGCAGTACTTC
TRBJ2-5 NA NA TRBV27 CASSLSRQETQYF TGTGCCAGCAGTTTATCTCGCCAAGAGACCCAGTACTTC
TRBJ1-4 NA NA TRBV27 CASSLSLPGPTNEKLFF TGTGCCAGCAGTTTATCTCTTCCGGGACCAACTAATGAAAAACTGTTTTTT
TRBJ2-1 TRBD2 NA TRBV7-9 CASSSTSASSYNEQFF TGTGCCAGCAGCTCTACTAGCGCCAGCTCCTACAATGAGCAGTTCTTC
TRBJ2-7 TRBD2 once TRBV3-1/TRBV3-2 CASSQMSSASGSEQYF TGTGCCAGCAGCCAAATGAGTTCGGCTAGCGGGTCCGAGCAGTACTTC
TRBJ2-1 TRBD2 NA TRBV5-1 CASSFRGDGGNEQFF TGCGCCAGCAGCTTCCGGGGGGACGGTGGCAATGAGCAGTTCTTC
TRBJ1-1 TRBD1 NA TRBV11-2 CASSSKDRGNTEAFF TGTGCCAGCAGCTCGAAAGACAGGGGGAACACTGAAGCTTTCTTT
TRBJ2-7 NA NA TRBV27 CASQDLLSYEQYF TGTGCCAGCCAAGATCTCCTCTCCTACGAGCAGTACTTC
TRBJ2-7 NA NA TRBV9 CASSPLTASYEQYF TGTGCCAGCAGCCCTCTGACGGCCTCCTACGAGCAGTACTTC
TRBJ2-3 NA NA TRBV5-1 CASSLGVGGTDTQYF TGCGCCAGCAGCTTGGGGGTCGGCGGCACAGATACGCAGTATTTT